The next 28 T cell receptor beta chains were all read from a single sample in a study of T-cell reconstitution after alpha-beta-depleted transplantation in children. For TCRbeta, the library was prepared with unique molecular identifiers. TCRdb processed the PCR reads anew with MiXCR; each CDR3 protein has one entry. The table has around 90,000 distinct CDR3 sequences, roughly a sixth seen once. This specimen was PBMCs, mostly from graft donor cells, taken 180 days after TCRalphabeta/CD19-depleted stem cell transplant. Receptor source: a male patient aged 2-10 years who had a stem cell transplant for acute lymphoblastic leukemia, so the T cells may come from the graft donor.

This clonotype was seen more than once but under ten times. J is TRBJ1-1 and V is TRBV5-1; 7 bases line up with TRBD1. The CDR3 is made up of 14 amino acids. V was pared by 4 bases and J by 6 bases, with 9 bases of the junction left unmatched. Germline CDR1 is SGHRS and CDR2 is YFSETQ. The CDR3 loop reads CASSLGQSNSEAFF. The CDR3 nucleotides are TGCGCCAGCAGCCTGGGACAGTCTAACTCTGAAGCTTTCTTT.

This clonotype was seen ten or more times. The V and J genes are TRBV27 and TRBJ1-6; TRBD1 might be the D (5 bases). The CDR3 runs to 16 residues. The V end was cut by 8 bases, the J end by 0 bases, with 14 bases between. Germline-derived CDR1 and CDR2 are MNHEY and SMNVEV (reference sequence). The CDR3 nucleotides read TGTGCCAGCTTCGAGACAGTTAGCTCCTATAATTCACCCCTCCACTTT. This sequence encodes CASFETVSSYNSPLHF.

The chain combines TRBV7-9 with TRBJ2-7; TRBD2 aligns across 8 bases. This CDR3 has 16 residues. The V gene end was trimmed by 5 bases and the J gene end by 6 bases; junction bases not matched to a gene: 15. Per germline, CDR1 SEHNR and CDR2 FQNEAQ (reference sequence). Written as DNA, the CDR3 is TGTGCCAGCAGCCTACCCTCGGGAGGGGGACGCCTCGAGCAGTACTTC. This translates into CASSLPSGGGRLEQYF.

The V and J genes are TRBV7-8 and TRBJ2-7; 8 positions agree with TRBD1. The CDR3 extends over 14 amino acids. V dropped 3 bases and J dropped 3; count of bases not matched to a gene: 4. CDR1 and CDR2 from the germline V gene are SGHVS and FQNEAQ. This chain's CDR3 is CASSFGQGDYEQYF. DNA of the CDR3: TGTGCCAGCAGCTTCGGACAGGGTGACTACGAGCAGTACTTC. Complete variable domain (other parts from reference TRBV7-8 and TRBJ2-7): GAGVSQSPRYKVAKRGQDVALRCDPISGHVSLFWYQQALGQGPEFLTYFQNEAQLDKSGLPSDRFFAERPEGSVSTLKIQRTQQEDSAVYLCASSFGQGDYEQYFGPGTRLTVT.

The CDR3 reads CASSLAGPGETQYF. CDR3 DNA sequence: TGTGCCAGCAGCTTAGCGGGACCGGGAGAGACCCAGTACTTC. The chain links TRBV11-3 to TRBJ2-5; D is perhaps TRBD1 or TRBD2 (5 bases each). CDR3 size: 14 residues. V dropped 1 base and J dropped 4 bases, with 10 bases sitting between them. Germline V gives CDR1 SGHNT, CDR2 YENEEA.

Ten or more counts support this clonotype. CDR3 nucleotides: TGTGCCATGGACTGGGACACCGGGGAGCTGTTTTTT. Its protein product is CAMDWDTGELFF. The rearrangement joins TRBV7-9 to TRBJ2-2, with D possibly TRBD2 on 5 matching bases. V was clipped by 10 bases and J by 3 bases, with 9 bases between them. Germline loops: CDR1 SEHNR, CDR2 FQNEAQ (reference sequence). This CDR3 comprises 12 residues.

A few counts support this clonotype. The J gene is TRBJ1-1, the V gene TRBV12-3 or TRBV12-4; the D is unclear. The germline V and J ends were trimmed by 3 bases and 1 base, with 9 bases remaining between them. The CDR3 sequence is 14 residues long. CDR3 bases: TGTGCCAGCAGTTTGGAGGGTAAGAACACTGAAGCTTTCTTT. It is translated as CASSLEGKNTEAFF.

This clonotype was seen ten or more times. The chain recombines TRBV18 with TRBJ2-1; the match to TRBD1 covers 9 bases. This CDR3 comprises 17 residues. The V gene's germline CDR1 is KGHSH and CDR2 LQKENI. The trim removed 6 bases at V and 2 bases at J, leaving 11 bases unmatched. The CDR3 reads CASSLDRGTGPYNEQFF. DNA for the CDR3: TGTGCCAGCTCCCTCGACCGCGGGACAGGGCCCTACAATGAGCAGTTCTTC.

The chain is built from TRBV7-9 and TRBJ1-2, with a weak D call TRBD1 (6 bases). CDR1 SEHNR and CDR2 FQNEAQ come from the germline V gene (reference sequence). V lost 5 bases to trimming and J lost 8 bases, with 18 bases between them. The CDR3 consists of 14 residues. CDR3: CASSPSWGAEGYTF. DNA of the CDR3: TGTGCCAGCAGCCCCTCCTGGGGGGCTGAGGGCTACACCTTC.

The chain uses TRBV29-1 and TRBJ2-5, with 9 bases matching TRBD2. The CDR3 runs to 13 residues. J gave up 5 bases and V 5 bases, and 6 bases lay outside the gene matches. Looked up from germline, CDR1 is SQVTM and CDR2 is ANQGSEA. The CDR3 region has the DNA TGCAGCGTTATGGCGGGGGGGCTTGAGACCCAGTACTTC. Its translation: CSVMAGGLETQYF. Variable domain in full (rest from reference TRBV29-1 and TRBJ2-5): SAVISQKPSRDICQRGTSLTIQCQVDSQVTMMFWYRQQPGQSLTLIATANQGSEATYESGFVIDKFPISRPNLTFSTLTVSNMSPEDSSIYLCSVMAGGLETQYFGPGTRLLVL.

V usage is TRBV5-1 and J usage is TRBJ2-7; D unclear. Germline CDR1 and CDR2: SGHRS and YFSETQ. The V and J ends lost 0 bases and 5 bases respectively, with 9 bases between them. CDR3 length equals 13 residues. CDR3 loop: CASSLVLQHEQYF. The DNA for the CDR3 is TGCGCCAGCAGCTTGGTCCTACAGCACGAGCAGTACTTC.

This chain links TRBV7-9 with TRBJ1-2, with TRBD1 as a possible D gene (6 bases). Germline loops: CDR1 SEHNR, CDR2 FQNEAQ (reference sequence). Trimming cost V 6 bases and J 0 bases, with 17 bases left between them. The CDR3 is made up of 16 amino acids. The CDR3 sequence: CASRAEGGHPNYGYTF. The CDR3 DNA reads as TGTGCCAGCAGGGCCGAGGGGGGACATCCTAACTATGGCTACACCTTC.

The J gene is TRBJ2-3, the V gene TRBV20-1, with 11 bases aligning to TRBD1. The J segment lost 8 bases and the V segment lost 5 bases, leaving 9 bases of the junction unmatched. Germline V gene data show CDR1 as DFQATT and CDR2 as SNEGSKA (reference sequence). There are 14 residues in the CDR3. CDR3 bases: TGCAGTGCTTACGGGACAGGGGGTTACGGTACGCAGTATTTT. Translation gives CSAYGTGGYGTQYF.

In its sample, this clonotype was seen many times. V is TRBV11-2 and J is TRBJ2-2, with a tentative D call TRBD1 (6 bases). Germline V gene lookup returns CDR1 SGHAT and CDR2 FQNNGV. This CDR3 spans 14 amino acids. Trimming removed 0 bases at V and 7 bases at J, with 9 bases between. CDR3 protein: CASSLETGHGELFF. Written as DNA, the CDR3 is TGTGCCAGCAGCTTAGAGACGGGACACGGGGAGCTGTTTTTT.

This clonotype was picked up a small number of times. The chain uses TRBV29-1 and TRBJ2-1; 11 bases are a match to TRBD2. From germline, CDR1 is SQVTM and CDR2 ANQGSEA. The CDR3 loop spans 14 amino acids. V shed 6 bases and J 5 bases; nucleotides not matched to a gene: 6. CDR3 sequence: CSVATSGGNNEQFF. CDR3 in DNA: TGCAGCGTAGCAACTAGCGGGGGAAACAATGAGCAGTTCTTC.

The J gene is TRBJ2-7, the V gene TRBV5-1; D call uncertain. Germline-derived CDR1 and CDR2 are SGHRS and YFSETQ. This CDR3 spans 12 amino acids. Between the trimmed V and J ends, which lost 2 bases and 5 bases, there was a span of 8 bases. The CDR3 reads CASSLGFHEQYF. CDR3 in DNA: TGCGCCAGCAGCTTAGGATTTCACGAGCAGTACTTC.

Notes on this clonotype: One base away lies a much larger clone, so this may be a sequencing read error. The chain links TRBV30 to TRBJ2-1; 9 bases line up with TRBD1. Trimming took 5 bases from V and 10 from J; bases not matched to a gene: 3. The CDR3 consists of 11 residues. Germline loops: CDR1 GTSNPN, CDR2 SVGIG (reference sequence). CDR3 sequence: CAWGQGCEQFF. As DNA, the CDR3 is TGTGCCTGGGGACAGGGGTGCGAGCAGTTCTTC. Full variable domain (missing parts from reference TRBV30 and TRBJ2-1): SQTIHQWPATLVQPVGSPLSLECTVEGTSNPNLYWYRQAAGRGLQLLFYSVGIGQISSEVPQNLSASRPQDRQFILSSKKLLLSDSGFYLCAWGQGCEQFFGPGTRLTVL.

The chain carries TRBV5-1 and TRBJ2-7; a possible D gene is TRBD2 (5 bases). V lost 7 bases to trimming and J lost 3 bases, with 11 bases between them. The V gene's germline CDR1 is SGHRS and CDR2 YFSETQ. This CDR3 has 12 residues. The CDR3 loop reads CASRGQHYEQYF. The CDR3 DNA reads as TGCGCCAGCCGAGGGCAGCACTACGAGCAGTACTTC.

This clonotype has more than one count but fewer than ten. CDR3 nucleotides: TGTGCCAGCAGCCCAGACAGGGGGCCCTACGAGCAGTACTTC. It specifies CASSPDRGPYEQYF. This chain connects TRBV9 to TRBJ2-7; TRBD1 matches at 10 bases. V was pared by 4 bases and J by 2 bases, with 3 bases of the junction left unmatched. This CDR3 has 14 amino acids. The germline gives CDR1 SGDLS, CDR2 YYNGEE.

The genes are TRBV2 and TRBJ2-3; 8 bases are a match to TRBD2. Germline-derived CDR1 and CDR2 are SNHLY and FYNNEI. The CDR3 totals 13 residues. Trimming took 10 bases from V and 4 from J; bases not matched to a gene: 7. The CDR3 DNA reads TGTGCCAAGAGGACTAGCCAGGCAGATACGCAGTATTTT. It yields the protein CAKRTSQADTQYF.

This clonotype has a handful of counts. This chain connects TRBV11-2 to TRBJ2-5; no firm D call. The V gene lost 2 bases and the J gene lost 9 bases, with 13 bases spanning the gap. The CDR3 is 13 amino acids. The germline CDR1 and CDR2 sequences are SGHAT and FQNNGV. CDR3 sequence reads: CASSLSTRRAQYF. In DNA form, the CDR3 reads TGTGCCAGCAGCTTATCCACCCGTCGGGCCCAGTACTTC.

J is TRBJ1-2 and V is TRBV7-8, with 8 bases aligning to TRBD1. The CDR3 has 15 residues. Germline CDR1 and CDR2: SGHVS and FQNEAQ. V shed 5 bases, J shed 1 base, and the junction held 6 bases outside the gene matches. CDR3 loop: CASSPEGQVNYGYTF. The DNA for the CDR3 is TGTGCCAGCAGCCCGGAGGGACAGGTTAACTATGGCTACACCTTC.

The CDR3 protein is CASSLGANTGELFF. Written as DNA, the CDR3 is TGTGCCAGCAGCTTGGGGGCCAACACCGGGGAGCTGTTTTTT. The V and J genes are TRBV5-6 and TRBJ2-2; D gene uncertain. V lost 0 bases to trimming and J lost 2 bases, with 5 bases between them. The CDR3 contains 14 residues. The germline gives CDR1 SGHDT, CDR2 YYEEEE.

This chain joins TRBV5-1 and TRBJ2-1; 8 bases are shared with TRBD1. V was pared by 3 bases and J by 3 bases, with 8 bases of the junction left unmatched. This CDR3 spans 16 amino acids. The germline CDR1 and CDR2 sequences are SGHRS and YFSETQ. The CDR3 reads CASSWVEDRVYNEQFF. CDR3 bases: TGCGCCAGCAGCTGGGTGGAGGACAGGGTCTACAATGAGCAGTTCTTC.

This clonotype has at least ten counts. The genes are TRBV29-1 and TRBJ2-1, with D perhaps being TRBD1 or TRBD2 (5 bases each). This CDR3 is built from 13 residues. Trimming took 3 bases from V and 4 from J, leaving 10 bases between them. CDR1 is SQVTM, CDR2 ANQGSEA, per germline. The DNA for the CDR3 is TGCAGCGTTGAGTCCGAGGGGTACAATGAGCAGTTCTTC. Translating it yields CSVESEGYNEQFF.

The chain carries TRBV4-2 and TRBJ2-7; the match to TRBD2 covers 12 bases. Germline CDR1 and CDR2: LGHNA and YNFKEQ. This CDR3 contains 15 residues. V lost 3 bases to trimming and J lost 3 bases; unmatched junction nucleotides: 3. CDR3 in DNA: TGTGCCAGCAGCCATTCTAGCGGGGGGGTCTACGAGCAGTACTTC. It specifies CASSHSSGGVYEQYF.

This clonotype was detected only a few times. DNA of the CDR3: TGTGCCAGCAGCCCGACTAGCGGGGGATTAAATGAGCAGTTCTTC. Encoded protein: CASSPTSGGLNEQFF. This sequence joins TRBV7-7 and TRBJ2-1; 12 nucleotides agree with TRBD2. Germline loops: CDR1 SSHAT, CDR2 FNYEAQ (reference sequence). The CDR3 totals 15 residues. J lost 7 bases, V lost 5 bases, and 6 bases had no gene match.

In its sample, this clonotype ranks as medium-sized. The V gene is TRBV5-6, the J gene TRBJ2-7, with 9 nucleotides matching TRBD1. J was trimmed by 4 bases and V by 2 bases; bases with no gene match: 4. This CDR3 region has 14 residues. CDR1 is SGHDT, CDR2 YYEEEE, per germline. The CDR3 loop reads CASSFGTGLYEQYF. The CDR3 nucleotides read TGTGCCAGCAGCTTCGGGACAGGGTTATACGAGCAGTACTTC.